The TCR delta chain described here comes from a study of gamma-delta T cells after stem cell transplantation. Ten or more counts support this clone. Other DNA sequences in the sample encode the same CDR3. The CDR3 contains 14 residues. The ends were cut back, 0 bases at V and 1 base at J, with 8 bases in the middle. Germline V gene data show CDR1 as GEAIGNYY and CDR2 as EKD. TCRdb reanalysed the RT-PCR reads via CATT. The top ten hold around a tenth of the sample, which has 11,000 or so delta-chain clones, 1% to 1.5% seen once. Material: gamma-delta T cells. The chain recombines TRDV2 with TRDJ1, with D possibly matching TRDD3 (6 bases). The TCR comes from a human donor. It is not recorded whose cells these are; they may come from a transplant donor. CDR3 protein: CACDTVGGTDKLIF. In nucleotides, the CDR3 is TGTGCCTGTGACACCGTGGGGGGCACCGATAAACTCATCTTT.